This T cell receptor beta chain derives from a study of chemoradiotherapy in HPV16-positive cancers. Study details: A couple of HPV16-positive patients' cells yielded candidate HPV-specific clones and common motifs. Study-level points and caveats: Candidate HPV-specific clones and E7-related TCR motifs grew in tumor during treatment.

Of note for this clone: The antigen is unknown.

Trimming took off 5 bases at V and 13 bases at J, with 17 bases between the two ends. This CDR3 contains 12 residues. CDR1 and CDR2 (germline): MDHEN, SYDVKM. Only in-frame clones appear in the TCRdb table, and some are missing; sequencing was by immunoSEQ multiplex PCR. Of about 10,000 clones in the sample, about 89% are singletons; the top ten hold under 2%. Samples were taken several times over chemoradiotherapy. This receptor was identified in a human donor with HPV-associated anogenital cancer. This chain links TRBV28 with TRBJ1-1, with D hard to call. The sequencing here drew on blood, taken from a patient who underwent chemoradiotherapy. The CDR3 spells CASSTNTPSFFF. The CDR3 bases are TGTGCCAGCAGTACCAACACCCCCAGTTTTTTCTTT. Full variable domain (missing parts from reference TRBV28 and TRBJ1-1): DVKVTQSSRYLVKRTGEKVFLECVQDMDHENMFWYRQDPGLGLRLIYFSYDVKMKEKGDIPEGYSVSREKKERFSLILESASTNQTSMYLCASSTNTPSFFFGQGTRLTVV.